This record covers a single TCR beta chain. This entry is derived from a study of blood T cell repertoires in COVID-19. Study as a whole: Sources were T cells, B-cell-depleted T cells, or PBMCs; the material itself was cDNA or gDNA.

Source study methods: For nucleated cells, counts were estimated from reference gene primer amplification. The method was immunoSEQ multiplex PCR; TCRdb's version includes in-frame clones alone and lacks a portion of them. From that table come the V and J calls and clone size; the DNA was used to work out D and trimming. The sample includes around 210,000 clones, around 92% seen only once; the top ten take 6.5% to 9.5%. Donors were grouped by their self-reported clinical history. V was pared by 7 bases and J by 2 bases, with 12 bases between. CDR1 and CDR2 from the germline V gene are SNHLY and FYNNEI. The CDR3 is 14 residues long.

Sample: PBMCs or T cells enriched from blood (not recorded which). The genes are TRBV2 and TRBJ1-3; D possibly corresponds to TRBD1 (5 bases). This receptor was obtained from a woman in her late teens or twenties who had recovered from COVID-19. CDR3 sequence (DNA): TGTGCCAGCACGCCAGGGAGGCCTGGAAACACCATATATTTT. Its translation is CASTPGRPGNTIYF.